Following are 31 T cell receptor beta chains from one sample sequenced in a study of metastatic and nonmetastatic thyroid tumors. Prior to thyroid surgery, none of the patients had received any treatment. TCRdb re-clonotyped the PCR reads through MiXCR. This table has some 25,000 clones, roughly a fifth appearing once. The sample comprised blood. All receptors derive from a female donor with papillary thyroid cancer or a benign thyroid nodule (not recorded which). Some clones in this sample may be carry-over from other donors' samples.

This clone occurred many times. The CDR3 DNA follows: TGTGCCAGCAGTTTAGGCAGGGACAGTCAAGAGACCCAGTACTTC. Translated, it gives CASSLGRDSQETQYF. The rearrangement joins TRBV9 to TRBJ2-5, with 7 bases identical to TRBD1. The germline V gene encodes CDR1 SGDLS and CDR2 YYNGEE. Trimming at V came to 5 bases and at J to 2 bases, leaving 9 bases not matched to a gene. CDR3 length equals 15 residues.

The chain uses TRBV6-4 and TRBJ2-7; maybe TRBD2 (5 bases). V dropped 6 bases and J dropped 0 bases, with 12 bases sitting between them. CDR3 size: 14 residues. Germline values: CDR1 MRHNA, CDR2 SNTAGT. CDR3: CASRARTSSYEQYF. Written as DNA, the CDR3 is TGTGCCAGCAGGGCCCGTACTAGCTCCTACGAGCAGTACTTC.

This clone was detected many times. V usage is TRBV18 and J usage is TRBJ2-5; no reliable D call. Trimming shortened V by 3 bases and J by 3 bases, and 5 bases separated the two germline ends. Germline assignment: CDR1 KGHSH and CDR2 LQKENI. The CDR3 is made up of 12 amino acids. CDR3 region: CASSPFKETQYF. The CDR3 DNA is TGTGCCAGCTCACCGTTTAAAGAGACCCAGTACTTC.

In its sample, this clone was seen many times. J is TRBJ2-2 and V is TRBV4-3; TRBD2 matches 12 bases. CDR3 length: 20 amino acids. In germline, CDR1 is LGHNA, CDR2 YSLEER. J was trimmed by 3 bases and V by 4 bases; bases with no gene match: 15. CDR3 loop: CASSPLRTSGVGEDTGELFF. The CDR3 DNA follows: TGCGCCAGCAGCCCACTCAGGACTAGCGGGGTGGGAGAGGACACCGGGGAGCTGTTTTTT.

There are many counts of this clone. J is TRBJ2-1 and V is TRBV7-2, with TRBD2 matching over 7 bases. The CDR3 covers 15 residues. V was pared by 6 bases and J by 0 bases, with 5 bases of the junction left unmatched. CDR1 and CDR2 (germline): SGHTA, FQGNSA. CDR3 sequence: CASRVAGDSYNEQFF. CDR3 sequence (DNA): TGTGCCAGCAGGGTAGCGGGCGACTCCTACAATGAGCAGTTCTTC. Together with reference TRBV7-2 and TRBJ2-1, the CDR3 gives the full variable domain: GAGVSQSPSNKVTEKGKDVELRCDPISGHTALYWYRQSLGQGLEFLIYFQGNSAPDKSGLPSDRFSAERTGGSVSTLTIQRTQQEDSAVYLCASRVAGDSYNEQFFGPGTRLTVL.

This clone has ten or more counts. Other DNA variants within this sample encode the same CDR3. The chain joins TRBV9 to TRBJ2-3; 8 bases fit TRBD2. The CDR3 has 15 residues. The germline V gene encodes CDR1 SGDLS and CDR2 YYNGEE. The V segment lost 0 bases and the J segment 4 bases; nucleotides outside the gene matches: 4. CDR3 nucleotide sequence: TGTGCCAGCAGCGTAGCGGGGGGGATGGCAGATACGCAGTATTTT. This encodes CASSVAGGMADTQYF.

The rearrangement joins TRBV5-1 to TRBJ1-6; 11 bases match TRBD1. Germline-derived CDR1 and CDR2 are SGHRS and YFSETQ. The CDR3 extends over 15 amino acids. V gave up 3 bases and J gave up 8 bases; unmatched junction bases: 4. CDR3 protein: CASSSRTGGDSPLHF. The DNA for the CDR3 is TGCGCCAGCAGCTCCCGGACAGGGGGCGATTCACCCCTCCACTTT.

This clone was found many times. CDR3 region: CASRDGGENIQYF. The CDR3, as DNA: TGTGCCAGCAGGGATGGAGGGGAGAACATTCAGTACTTC. V and J are TRBV28 and TRBJ2-4, with TRBD2 as a possible D gene (6 bases). V dropped 6 bases and J dropped 7 bases, with 13 bases sitting between them. This CDR3 has 13 residues. Germline values: CDR1 MDHEN, CDR2 SYDVKM.

This clone was recorded only once. The chain links TRBV20-1 to TRBJ1-5, with D tentatively TRBD1 (5 bases). The CDR3 spans 16 residues. The V end lost 2 bases, the J end lost 0 bases, and 14 bases lay between the germline ends. Germline loops: CDR1 DFQATT, CDR2 SNEGSKA (reference sequence). In DNA, the CDR3 is TGCAGTGCTAGATACTCCGGGGCCAATAGCAATCAGCCCCAGCATTTT. This translates into CSARYSGANSNQPQHF.

This clone was recorded at least ten times. This chain connects TRBV19 to TRBJ2-6; 10 positions agree with TRBD1. Trimming at V came to 4 bases and at J to 1 base, leaving 10 bases not matched to a gene. CDR1 and CDR2 from the germline V gene are LNHDA and SQIVND (reference sequence). The CDR3 spans 19 residues. CDR3 protein: CASSTDRGIRTSGANVLTF. As DNA, the CDR3 is TGTGCCAGTAGTACGGACAGGGGGATTCGGACATCTGGGGCCAACGTCCTGACTTTC. Combining the CDR3 with reference TRBV19 and TRBJ2-6 gives the whole variable domain DGGITQSPKYLFRKEGQNVTLSCEQNLNHDAMYWYRQDPGQGLRLIYYSQIVNDFQKGDIAEGYSVSREKKESFPLTVTSAQKNPTAFYLCASSTDRGIRTSGANVLTFGAGSRLTVL.

In this sample, this clone turned up many times. This rearrangement joins TRBV2 to TRBJ2-1, with 9 positions matching TRBD1. Germline V gene data show CDR1 as SNHLY and CDR2 as FYNNEI. This CDR3 comprises 15 residues. After removal of 5 bases from V and 2 bases from J, the junction contained 4 bases not matched to a gene. The CDR3 reads CASSKGQGAYNEQFF. The CDR3 DNA reads as TGTGCCAGCAGTAAGGGACAGGGCGCCTACAATGAGCAGTTCTTC.

There are many counts of this clone. The J gene is TRBJ2-6, the V gene TRBV7-2; D call uncertain. The CDR3 extends over 14 amino acids. The V gene's germline CDR1 is SGHTA and CDR2 FQGNSA. Trimming shortened V by 0 bases and J by 4 bases, and 4 bases separated the two germline ends. CDR3 nucleotides: TGTGCCAGCAGCTTAGCCGTCGGGGCCAACGTCCTGACTTTC. Protein: CASSLAVGANVLTF.

This clone was recorded at least ten times. V is TRBV7-9 and J is TRBJ2-3, with D perhaps assigned TRBD1 or TRBD2 (6 bases each). Looked up from germline, CDR1 is SEHNR and CDR2 is FQNEAQ (reference sequence). The V end lost 2 bases, the J end lost 2 bases, and 8 bases lay between the germline ends. CDR3 size: 14 residues. CDR3: CASSLSGATDTQYF. The CDR3 coding sequence is TGTGCCAGCAGCTTATCGGGGGCCACAGATACGCAGTATTTT. Filled out from reference TRBV7-9 and TRBJ2-3, the complete variable domain reads DTGVSQNPRHKITKRGQNVTFRCDPISEHNRLYWYRQTLGQGPEFLTYFQNEAQLEKSRLLSDRFSAERPKGSFSTLEIQRTEQGDSAMYLCASSLSGATDTQYFGPGTRLTVL.

In this sample, this clone turned up many times. The V gene is TRBV5-4, the J gene TRBJ1-1; no firm D call. Germline-derived CDR1 and CDR2 are SGHNT and YYREEE (reference sequence). V was cut by 6 bases and J by 2 bases, with 17 bases left in between. The CDR3 runs 15 residues. The CDR3, as DNA: TGTGCCAGCACCCCTGGGAACAGACTAAACACTGAAGCTTTCTTT. Translating gives CASTPGNRLNTEAFF.

This clone has ten or more counts. Within the sample, other DNA sequences also encode this same CDR3. The chain employs TRBV20-1 and TRBJ2-3; D may correspond to TRBD1 or TRBD2 (6 bases each). The V gene lost 6 bases and the J gene lost 3 bases, with 13 bases spanning the gap. The CDR3 covers 13 residues. Germline V CDR1 and CDR2: DFQATT, SNEGSKA (reference sequence). The CDR3 reads CSAQKGGTDTQYF. CDR3 DNA sequence: TGCAGTGCCCAGAAGGGGGGTACAGATACGCAGTATTTT.

The rearrangement uses TRBV20-1 and TRBJ2-1; 7 nucleotides match TRBD2. J gave up 6 bases and V 0 bases, and 8 bases lay outside the gene matches. The CDR3 sequence is 15 residues long. CDR1 and CDR2 from the germline V gene are DFQATT and SNEGSKA (reference sequence). CDR3 coding DNA: TGCAGTGCTAGAGATCCTCGAGCGGGGACCAATGAGCAGTTCTTC. This codes for CSARDPRAGTNEQFF.

In regard to this clone: One junction end does not reproduce the germline sequence, and a read error may be involved. The rearrangement joins TRBV4-1 to TRBJ1-2, with unresolved D. CDR1 MGHRA and CDR2 YSYEKL come from the germline V gene. The CDR3 is made up of 15 amino acids. The CDR3 is CASSQAGQRVYGYPF. The DNA of the CDR3 is TGCGCCAGCAGCCAAGCCGGTCAGAGAGTCTATGGCTACCCCTTC.

This clone qualifies as medium-sized. This sequence joins TRBV12-3 or TRBV12-4 and TRBJ2-7; unclear D gene. V dropped 6 bases and J dropped 0 bases, with 3 bases sitting between them. There are 11 residues in the CDR3. The CDR3: CASSHSYEQYF. DNA for the CDR3: TGTGCCAGCAGCCACTCCTACGAGCAGTACTTC.

The gene calls are TRBV30 and TRBJ2-7; no definite D call. CDR1 and CDR2 from the germline V gene are GTSNPN and SVGIG (reference sequence). CDR3 length: 16 amino acids. V was clipped by 0 bases and J by 0 bases, with 15 bases between them. The CDR3 DNA follows: TGTGCCTGGAGTGTACGGTCGGTACAGATCTCCTACGAGCAGTACTTC. Amino acid sequence: CAWSVRSVQISYEQYF.

This clone ranks as medium-sized. The chain couples TRBV28 to TRBJ2-7, with TRBD2 matching 7 bases. The V gene's germline CDR1 is MDHEN and CDR2 SYDVKM. The length of the CDR3 is 18 residues. V was pared by 3 bases and J by 0 bases, with 14 bases of the junction left unmatched. The CDR3 sequence: CASSFNQKTSVTSYEQYF. CDR3 bases: TGTGCCAGCAGTTTTAATCAAAAAACTAGCGTAACCTCCTACGAGCAGTACTTC.

The table lists this clone with many counts. V and J are TRBV11-3 and TRBJ2-3, with 7 bases that match TRBD2. Germline CDR1 is SGHNT and CDR2 is YENEEA. The CDR3 contains 15 residues. The V gene end was trimmed by 1 base and the J gene end by 1 base; junction bases not matched to a gene: 2. CDR3 loop: CASSLGGSGTDTQYF. CDR3 bases: TGTGCCAGCAGCTTAGGCGGGAGCGGCACAGATACGCAGTATTTT.

On this clone: A read error may produce the germline difference seen at one junction end. The V gene is TRBV12-3 or TRBV12-4, the J gene TRBJ2-3; D is ambiguous. The CDR3 loop spans 12 amino acids. CDR3 sequence reads: CASSSWARTQYF. The CDR3 DNA sequence: TGTGCCAGTAGTTCGTGGGCGCGGACGCAGTATTTT.

This clone is medium-sized within its sample. This chain connects TRBV28 to TRBJ2-7, with 9 bases that match TRBD2. Germline-derived CDR1 and CDR2 are MDHEN and SYDVKM. Germline trimming cut 3 bases from V and 4 bases from J; bases unmatched to any gene: 10. The CDR3 extends over 16 amino acids. Written as DNA, the CDR3 is TGTGCCAGCAGTTTCCCAATTGCGGGAGGGGGTTACGAGCAGTACTTC. It translates to CASSFPIAGGGYEQYF.

By sample share, this clone is medium-sized. CDR3 loop: CASSYSTGRGNYGYTF. The CDR3 DNA sequence: TGTGCCAGCAGTTACTCTACAGGAAGAGGCAACTATGGCTACACCTTC. This sequence joins TRBV6-6 and TRBJ1-2; weak D call: TRBD1 (5 bases). CDR3 length: 16 amino acids. Per the germline V gene, CDR1 is MNHNY and CDR2 is SVGAGI (reference sequence). The ends were cut back, 0 bases at V and 2 bases at J, with 13 bases in the middle.

The chain has TRBV6-1 and TRBJ2-7, with a possible D match to TRBD1 (6 bases). The CDR3 spans 14 residues. V was cut by 6 bases and J by 1 base, with 13 bases left in between. Germline V lookup: CDR1 MNHNS, CDR2 SASEGT. CDR3: CASRPPGQSYEQYF. CDR3 sequence (DNA): TGTGCCAGCAGGCCCCCGGGACAATCCTACGAGCAGTACTTC.

This clone was counted at least ten times. The rearrangement uses TRBV9 and TRBJ1-2, with D possibly TRBD1 on 6 matching bases. V lost 1 base, J lost 5 bases, and 18 bases lay in between. The germline V gene has CDR1 SGDLS and CDR2 YYNGEE. The CDR3 is 16 amino acids. CDR3 sequence reads: CASSVTGGRGGYGYTF. CDR3 coding DNA: TGTGCCAGCAGCGTAACCGGTGGCAGGGGAGGGTATGGCTACACCTTC.

This clone was observed at least ten times. The rearrangement uses TRBV7-9 and TRBJ2-7; 9 nucleotides agree with TRBD1. From germline, CDR1 is SEHNR and CDR2 FQNEAQ (reference sequence). The CDR3 sequence is 15 residues long. Trimming took 5 bases from V and 4 from J; bases not matched to a gene: 9. The CDR3 DNA reads TGTGCCAGCAGCCTACTTGACAGGGGGTCTTACGAGCAGTACTTC. This translates into CASSLLDRGSYEQYF.

By sample share, this clone is medium-sized. V and J are TRBV6-1 and TRBJ2-7, with D perhaps matching TRBD2 (7 bases). V shed 7 bases and J shed 7 bases, with 26 bases lying between them. Germline V gene sequence: CDR1 MNHNS, CDR2 SASEGT. The CDR3 spans 16 residues. CDR3 sequence (DNA): TGTGCCAGCATAGTTGGTGTAAGGGAGGGGGTCGGGGAGCAGTACTTC. Translation gives CASIVGVREGVGEQYF.

This sequence joins TRBV27 and TRBJ2-7, with D possibly matching TRBD2 (5 bases). V lost 3 bases to trimming and J lost 6 bases, with 12 bases between them. This CDR3 is built from 13 residues. Per germline, CDR1 MNHEY and CDR2 SMNVEV (reference sequence). CDR3 amino acids: CASSFRGSVEQYF. The CDR3 DNA reads as TGTGCCAGCAGTTTCCGAGGGTCTGTCGAGCAGTACTTC.

This clone was recorded a few times. J is TRBJ2-1 and V is TRBV7-9, with 9 bases identical to TRBD1. With 6 bases clipped from V and 2 bases from J, the junction kept 8 bases outside the gene matches. The germline CDR1 and CDR2 sequences are SEHNR and FQNEAQ (reference sequence). The CDR3 is 16 amino acids. CDR3 in amino acids: CASSITGGSTYNEQFF. CDR3 in DNA: TGTGCCAGCAGTATTACAGGGGGCAGCACCTACAATGAGCAGTTCTTC.

The chain couples TRBV20-1 to TRBJ1-5, with TRBD1 matching over 9 bases. V lost 6 bases, J lost 7 bases, and 10 bases stayed unmatched. Germline CDR1 DFQATT, CDR2 SNEGSKA (reference sequence). This CDR3 is built from 14 residues. The DNA of the CDR3 is TGCAGTGCCGGAATCACAGGGGGCGGGCAGCCCCAGCATTTT. Encoded protein: CSAGITGGGQPQHF.